What follows are 29 T cell receptor beta chains derived from one specimen sequenced in a study of shared clonotypes between healthy human individuals. TCRdb keeps only in-frame clones here, not all; method: immunoSEQ multiplex PCR. The profile shows about 560,000 clones, around 78% of them singletons. The sequencing sample was made of PBMCs. These receptors all stem from a woman between 40 and 50 years old in good health. Some clones in this sample may be carry-over from other donors' samples.

The V and J genes are TRBV4-2 and TRBJ2-1, with 8 bases matching TRBD1. Trimming removed 1 base from V and 8 bases from J; junction bases left unmatched: 10. Germline CDR1 and CDR2: LGHNA and YNFKEQ. The CDR3 runs 16 residues. CDR3 nucleotides: TGTGCCAGCAGCCAAGTATTGACAGGGGACACGGATGAGCAGTTCTTC. This sequence encodes CASSQVLTGDTDEQFF.

The chain combines TRBV29-1 with TRBJ2-1; D remains unclear. Trimming removed 3 bases from V and 0 bases from J, with 12 bases in between. CDR3 length: 15 residues. The germline gives CDR1 SQVTM, CDR2 ANQGSEA. This chain's CDR3 is CSVETPQSSYNEQFF. CDR3 bases: TGCAGCGTTGAGACCCCTCAAAGCTCCTACAATGAGCAGTTCTTC.

Comments on this clone: Distinct nucleotide sequences in the sample also encode this CDR3. This rearrangement joins TRBV5-1 to TRBJ2-2, with 8 bases lining up with TRBD1. The CDR3 loop spans 14 amino acids. Trimming took 4 bases from V and 6 from J; bases not matched to a gene: 5. Germline-derived CDR1 and CDR2 are SGHRS and YFSETQ. CDR3 sequence reads: CASSLGQGAGELFF. The CDR3 DNA is TGCGCCAGCAGCCTAGGACAGGGTGCCGGGGAGCTGTTTTTT.

There are a few counts of this clone. V gene TRBV7-8 combines with J gene TRBJ1-5, with D uncertain. The CDR3 contains 13 residues. V dropped 5 bases and J dropped 7 bases, with 12 bases sitting between them. Germline values: CDR1 SGHVS, CDR2 FQNEAQ. This CDR3 is CASSGTQRQPQHF. In DNA form, the CDR3 reads TGTGCCAGCAGCGGCACCCAGAGGCAGCCCCAGCATTTT.

CDR3 protein: CASSLLGGTSGIDEQYF. The CDR3 coding sequence is TGTGCCAGCAGCTTGTTGGGGGGAACTAGCGGGATTGACGAGCAGTACTTC. V and J are TRBV5-5 and TRBJ2-7; 10 positions agree with TRBD2. Germline V CDR1 and CDR2: SGHKS, YYEKEE (reference sequence). V lost 1 base and J lost 5; bases outside the gene matches: 12. The CDR3 spans 17 residues.

V and J are TRBV15 and TRBJ2-1; no definite D call. CDR3 length: 13 amino acids. Trimming removed 1 base from V and 10 bases from J, with 11 bases in between. Germline V CDR1 and CDR2: LNHNV, YYDKDF (reference sequence). CDR3 sequence reads: CATSRALELEQFF. The CDR3 DNA follows: TGTGCCACCAGCAGAGCTTTAGAGTTGGAGCAGTTCTTC. Based on the CDR3 plus reference TRBV15 and TRBJ2-1, the full variable domain is DAMVIQNPRYQVTQFGKPVTLSCSQTLNHNVMYWYQQKSSQAPKLLFHYYDKDFNNEADTPDNFQSRRPNTSFCFLDIRSPGLGDTAMYLCATSRALELEQFFGPGTRLTVL.

The chain links TRBV9 to TRBJ2-1, with D possibly matching TRBD2 (6 bases). Germline CDR1 reads SGDLS; CDR2 reads YYNGEE. The CDR3 runs to 17 residues. Deletions cut 0 bases from V and 0 bases from J, with 13 bases between. This CDR3 is CASSVEAAGSSYNEQFF. The CDR3 nucleotides read TGTGCCAGCAGCGTAGAGGCTGCGGGGAGCTCCTACAATGAGCAGTTCTTC.

The chain couples TRBV28 to TRBJ1-2; D not resolved. CDR3 length: 16 amino acids. The V gene's germline CDR1 is MDHEN and CDR2 SYDVKM. Trimming cost V 4 bases and J 6 bases, with 21 bases left between them. The CDR3 loop is CASSSRVKPPYDGYTF. CDR3 sequence (DNA): TGTGCCAGCAGTTCCCGGGTGAAGCCCCCCTATGATGGCTACACCTTC.

The chain recombines TRBV14 with TRBJ2-5; 13 bases are a match to TRBD2. V dropped 4 bases and J dropped 1; count of bases not matched to a gene: 6. This CDR3 comprises 17 residues. CDR1 and CDR2 (germline): SGHDN, FVKESK. CDR3 residues: CASSPRLAGGLQETQYF. Here the CDR3 DNA reads TGTGCCAGCAGCCCAAGACTAGCGGGAGGCCTCCAAGAGACCCAGTACTTC.

This rearrangement joins TRBV7-9 to TRBJ1-4; no firm D call. The germline V gene encodes CDR1 SEHNR and CDR2 FQNEAQ (reference sequence). There are 13 residues in the CDR3. The V end was cut by 3 bases, the J end by 12 bases, with 14 bases between. The CDR3 spells CASSFPGVSELFF. In DNA form, the CDR3 reads TGTGCCAGCAGCTTTCCGGGAGTTAGTGAACTGTTTTTT.

This clone was found a few times. The chain employs TRBV7-9 and TRBJ2-7, with a possible D match to TRBD1 (6 bases). Germline CDR1 is SEHNR and CDR2 is FQNEAQ (reference sequence). This CDR3 contains 17 residues. V lost 6 bases and J 3 bases, leaving 24 bases between the germline ends. DNA for the CDR3: TGTGCCAGCAGTTCCATTTCAGGTCGGACAGACAACTACGAGCAGTACTTC. This translates into CASSSISGRTDNYEQYF.

The chain joins TRBV5-1 to TRBJ1-4, with TRBD1 matching over 7 bases. Germline loops: CDR1 SGHRS, CDR2 YFSETQ. V dropped 5 bases and J dropped 5; count of bases not matched to a gene: 6. This CDR3 is built from 14 residues. In DNA form, the CDR3 reads TGCGCCAGCAGGCCAACAGGGGTAAATGAAAAACTGTTTTTT. This translates into CASRPTGVNEKLFF.

This clone was seen only a few times. The genes are TRBV15 and TRBJ1-1; D is undetermined. Germline CDR1 is LNHNV and CDR2 is YYDKDF (reference sequence). The CDR3 sequence is 12 residues long. The V end lost 0 bases, the J end lost 6 bases, and 5 bases lay between the germline ends. CDR3 amino acids: CATSRDSSEAFF. The CDR3 nucleotides read TGTGCCACCAGCAGAGATAGCTCTGAAGCTTTCTTT.

This sequence joins TRBV28 and TRBJ2-5; either TRBD1 or TRBD2 may supply D (5 bases each). The CDR3 contains 13 residues. Germline CDR1 and CDR2: MDHEN and SYDVKM. Between the trimmed V and J ends, which lost 7 bases and 5 bases, there was a span of 14 bases. CDR3 in DNA: TGTGCCAGCATCACCCGAGGGGTGGAGACCCAGTACTTC. The encoded protein is CASITRGVETQYF.

The V gene is TRBV25-1, the J gene TRBJ2-7; unclear D gene. Trimming removed 3 bases at V and 3 bases at J, with 24 bases between. The CDR3 loop spans 18 amino acids. Germline CDR1 MGHDK, CDR2 SYGVNS. The CDR3 sequence: CASSDFTGKGGIRYEQYF. The CDR3 DNA follows: TGTGCCAGCAGTGATTTCACCGGCAAGGGCGGAATCCGCTACGAGCAGTACTTC.

The chain has TRBV10-1 and TRBJ2-7, with D perhaps TRBD1 (5 bases). V was trimmed by 5 bases and J by 3 bases, leaving 11 bases between them. Germline V lookup: CDR1 WNHNN, CDR2 SYGVQD (reference sequence). The CDR3 runs 13 residues. The CDR3 DNA follows: TGCGCCAGCAGTAAAGGGCAGGGCTACGAGCAGTACTTC. It translates to CASSKGQGYEQYF.

CDR3 nucleotides: TGTGCCACCAGCAACAGTATGCCGGGACTCCCCTACGAGCAGTACTTC. Translation gives CATSNSMPGLPYEQYF. The chain recombines TRBV15 with TRBJ2-7, with D possibly matching TRBD2 (6 bases). This CDR3 comprises 16 residues. CDR1 is LNHNV, CDR2 YYDKDF, per germline (reference sequence). Trimming stripped 4 bases from V and 2 bases from J, with 18 bases between.

This clone was seen only a few times. V is TRBV5-8 and J is TRBJ1-5; no clear D. The CDR3 sequence is 12 residues long. Trimming took 0 bases from V and 9 from J, leaving 7 bases between them. Germline V CDR1 and CDR2: SGHTS, YDEGEE. CDR3 protein: CASSLVKRPQHF. For the CDR3, the DNA is TGTGCCAGCAGCTTGGTTAAGCGGCCCCAGCATTTT.

The chain employs TRBV10-3 and TRBJ2-3, with 7 positions matching TRBD2. This CDR3 has 17 residues. CDR1 and CDR2 from the germline V gene are ENHRY and SYGVKD. V gave up 0 bases and J gave up 1 base; unmatched junction bases: 7. The CDR3 DNA is TGTGCCATCAGTGAGTCGTCTAGCGGAGGGGGCACAGATACGCAGTATTTT. It is translated as CAISESSSGGGTDTQYF.

The CDR3 region is CATSRIGQGNYEQYF. Here the CDR3 DNA reads TGTGCCACCAGCAGAATCGGACAGGGGAACTACGAGCAGTACTTC. J is TRBJ2-7 and V is TRBV15; 9 bases line up with TRBD1. This CDR3 spans 15 amino acids. The J segment lost 3 bases and the V segment lost 2 bases, leaving 5 bases of the junction unmatched. The germline V gene encodes CDR1 LNHNV and CDR2 YYDKDF (reference sequence).

The chain carries TRBV11-3 and TRBJ2-7; perhaps TRBD1 as D (5 bases). Germline loops: CDR1 SGHNT, CDR2 YENEEA. The CDR3 sequence is 13 residues long. Trimming shortened V by 3 bases and J by 6 bases, and 12 bases separated the two germline ends. CDR3 nucleotides: TGTGCCAGCAGCTTTACCCAGGGATCCGAGCAGTACTTC. It yields the protein CASSFTQGSEQYF.

The chain carries TRBV5-5 and TRBJ2-7; the match to TRBD1 covers 7 bases. Losses at the gene ends were 0 bases for V and 0 bases for J; bases not matched to a gene: 0. Germline V CDR1 and CDR2: SGHKS, YYEKEE (reference sequence). The CDR3 has 14 residues. The DNA for the CDR3 is TGTGCCAGCAGCTTGGCAGGGGGCTCCTACGAGCAGTACTTC. This codes for CASSLAGGSYEQYF.

CDR3 loop: CAWRTGGSIYGYGYTF. DNA for the CDR3: TGTGCCTGGAGGACAGGGGGCTCAATTTACGGCTATGGCTACACCTTC. V gene TRBV30 combines with J gene TRBJ1-2; TRBD1 agrees at 10 bases. CDR1 GTSNPN and CDR2 SVGIG come from the germline V gene (reference sequence). V lost 3 bases, J lost 4 bases, and 11 bases stayed unmatched. The CDR3 length is 16 residues.

This chain connects TRBV30 to TRBJ2-7; D gene ambiguous. Trimming took off 6 bases at V and 3 bases at J, with 12 bases between the two ends. The CDR3 consists of 12 residues. Germline-derived CDR1 and CDR2 are GTSNPN and SVGIG (reference sequence). CDR3 residues: CACRQAGYEQYF. DNA of the CDR3: TGTGCCTGTAGACAAGCCGGCTACGAGCAGTACTTC.

The rearrangement joins TRBV5-1 to TRBJ1-2, with D possibly TRBD1 on 5 matching bases. The CDR3 runs 14 residues. The germline gives CDR1 SGHRS, CDR2 YFSETQ. Trimming removed 4 bases from V and 8 bases from J, with 18 bases in between. Here the CDR3 DNA reads TGCGCCAGCAGCCGACAGTCCCCATCTGTAGGCTACACCTTC. Protein product: CASSRQSPSVGYTF.

The chain couples TRBV10-3 to TRBJ2-7; D gene ambiguous. Germline V gives CDR1 ENHRY, CDR2 SYGVKD. Deletions cut 5 bases from V and 0 bases from J, with 14 bases between. The CDR3 length is 15 residues. The CDR3 reads CAISLGPRYSYEQYF. The CDR3 DNA follows: TGTGCCATCAGTTTAGGACCGAGATACTCCTACGAGCAGTACTTC.

This clone was seen a handful of times. This specimen includes other DNA sequences encoding the same CDR3. The rearrangement links TRBV11-2 to TRBJ1-4; D ambiguous. CDR3 size: 14 residues. Germline values: CDR1 SGHAT, CDR2 FQNNGV. V shed 4 bases and J shed 6 bases, with 12 bases lying between them. CDR3 DNA sequence: TGTGCCAGCAGCTCGAGCCGGGTCGATGAAAAACTGTTTTTT. It is translated as CASSSSRVDEKLFF. Supplemented by reference TRBV11-2 and TRBJ1-4, the full variable domain reads EAGVAQSPRYKIIEKRQSVAFWCNPISGHATLYWYQQILGQGPKLLIQFQNNGVVDDSQLPKDRFSAERLKGVDSTLKIQPAKLEDSAVYLCASSSSRVDEKLFFGSGTQLSVL.

V and J are TRBV2 and TRBJ1-1; D is ambiguous. V lost 4 bases, J lost 5 bases, and 14 bases lay in between. CDR1 SNHLY and CDR2 FYNNEI come from the germline V gene. The CDR3 sequence is 14 residues long. The CDR3 here is CASSVGRVGTEAFF. In nucleotides, the CDR3 is TGTGCCAGCAGTGTCGGACGGGTAGGGACTGAAGCTTTCTTT.

In its sample, this clone was seen a few times. The chain uses TRBV7-9 and TRBJ2-7, with 7 bases that match TRBD2. The CDR3 contains 16 residues. Trimming removed 3 bases from V and 0 bases from J; junction bases left unmatched: 8. Germline loops: CDR1 SEHNR, CDR2 FQNEAQ (reference sequence). The CDR3 protein is CASSFELAKSSYEQYF. The CDR3 DNA sequence: TGTGCCAGCAGCTTCGAACTAGCGAAGAGCTCCTACGAGCAGTACTTC.